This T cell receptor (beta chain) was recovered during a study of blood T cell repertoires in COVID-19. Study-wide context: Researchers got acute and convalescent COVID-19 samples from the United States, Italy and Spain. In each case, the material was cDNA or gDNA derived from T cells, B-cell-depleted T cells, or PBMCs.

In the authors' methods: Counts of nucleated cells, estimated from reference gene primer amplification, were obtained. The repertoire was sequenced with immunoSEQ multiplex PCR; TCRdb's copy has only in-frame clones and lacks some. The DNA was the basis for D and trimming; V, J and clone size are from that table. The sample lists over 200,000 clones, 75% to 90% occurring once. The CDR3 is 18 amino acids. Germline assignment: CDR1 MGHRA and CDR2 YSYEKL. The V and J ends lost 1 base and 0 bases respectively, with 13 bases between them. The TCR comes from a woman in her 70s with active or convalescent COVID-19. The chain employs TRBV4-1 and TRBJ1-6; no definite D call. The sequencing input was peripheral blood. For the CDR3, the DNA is TGCGCCAGCAGCCAAGCCCTTATACAGAGCTCCTATAATTCACCCCTCCACTTT. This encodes CASSQALIQSSYNSPLHF.